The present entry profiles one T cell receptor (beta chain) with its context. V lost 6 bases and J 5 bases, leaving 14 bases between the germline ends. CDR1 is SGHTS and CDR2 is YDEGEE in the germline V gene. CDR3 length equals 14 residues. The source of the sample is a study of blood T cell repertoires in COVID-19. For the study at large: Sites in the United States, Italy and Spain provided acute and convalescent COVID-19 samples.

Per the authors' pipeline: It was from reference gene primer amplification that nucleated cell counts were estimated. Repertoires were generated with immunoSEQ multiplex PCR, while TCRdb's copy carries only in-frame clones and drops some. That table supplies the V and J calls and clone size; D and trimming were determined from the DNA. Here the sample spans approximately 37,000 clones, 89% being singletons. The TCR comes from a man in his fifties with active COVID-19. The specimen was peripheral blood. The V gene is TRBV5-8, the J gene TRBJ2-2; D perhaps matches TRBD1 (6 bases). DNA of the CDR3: TGTGCCAGCACGCCGCTCAGGGGAACCGGGGAGCTGTTTTTT. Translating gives CASTPLRGTGELFF.